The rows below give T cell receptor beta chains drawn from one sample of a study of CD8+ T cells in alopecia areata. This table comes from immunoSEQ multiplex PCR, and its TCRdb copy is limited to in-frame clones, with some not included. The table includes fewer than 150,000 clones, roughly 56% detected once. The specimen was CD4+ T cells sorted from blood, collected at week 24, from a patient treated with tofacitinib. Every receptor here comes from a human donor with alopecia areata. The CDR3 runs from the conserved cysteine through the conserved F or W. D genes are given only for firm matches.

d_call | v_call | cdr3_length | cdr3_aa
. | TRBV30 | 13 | CAWSAGINYGYTF
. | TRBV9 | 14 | CASSVGLGTDTQYF
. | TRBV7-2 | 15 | CASSLVPGPQETQYF
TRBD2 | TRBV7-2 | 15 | CASSPRTSGVETQYF
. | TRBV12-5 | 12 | CASGSDSSEAFF
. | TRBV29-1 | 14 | CSVGGSRNSYEQYF
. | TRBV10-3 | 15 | CAISESRGSNEKLFF
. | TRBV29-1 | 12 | CSVGGHPDGYTF
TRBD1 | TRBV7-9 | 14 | CASSMRQGGSPLHF
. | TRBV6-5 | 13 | CASRTGGANVLTF
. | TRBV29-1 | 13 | CSVRRGGNTEAFF
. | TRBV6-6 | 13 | CASSRDGNSPLHF
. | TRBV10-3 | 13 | CATMRTVKETQYF
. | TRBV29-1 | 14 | CSVEGRPSRGEQYF
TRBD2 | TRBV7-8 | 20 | CASSSKRAGLAGSRGGELFF
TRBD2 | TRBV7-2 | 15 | CASSRMGLAEETQYF
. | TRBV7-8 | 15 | CATEWGAGNTGELFF
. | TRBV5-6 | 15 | CASAGLRGRSETQYF
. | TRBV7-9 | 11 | CASGGNGGYTF
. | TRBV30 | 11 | CAWSVGGVAFF
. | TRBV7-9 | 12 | CASSPSGGEQFF
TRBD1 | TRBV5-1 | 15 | CASSDRDSSPGELFF
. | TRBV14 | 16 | CASSQEGNRPSYEQYF
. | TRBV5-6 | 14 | CASSLGTRTGELFF
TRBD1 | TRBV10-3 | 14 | CAVKPGQEGETQYF
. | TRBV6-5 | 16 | CASSYSNPPGGAGYTF
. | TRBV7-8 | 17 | CASSLVLGHPTKETQYF
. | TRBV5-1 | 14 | CASSPMGGQETQYF
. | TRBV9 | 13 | CASSVEAIGTQYF
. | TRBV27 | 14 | CASRDYQGPYGYTF
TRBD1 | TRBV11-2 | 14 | CASSLGQGQEKLFF
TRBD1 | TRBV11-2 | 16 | CASSLAGQGGLYEQYF
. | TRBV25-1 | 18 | CASSDYPGTASSSYEQYF
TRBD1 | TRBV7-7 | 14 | CASSVHRGQETQYF
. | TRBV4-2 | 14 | CASSRGQSVEKLFF
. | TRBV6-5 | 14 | CASRKSGGSMEAFF
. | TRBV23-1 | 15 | CASSHPTGLQETQYF
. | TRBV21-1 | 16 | CASSKGAGHSTDTQYF
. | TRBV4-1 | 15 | CASSPRSAVLHEQYF
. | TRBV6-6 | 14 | CASSYSATYYEQYF
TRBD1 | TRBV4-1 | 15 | CASSAPGQGNYGYTF
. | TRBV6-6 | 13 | CASSPGQNYGYTF
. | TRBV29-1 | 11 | CSATHRDIYTF
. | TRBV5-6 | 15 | CASSGDSSVQDTQYF
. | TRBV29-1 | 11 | CSVEEARRSVF
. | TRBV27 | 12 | CASSLWQGEAFF
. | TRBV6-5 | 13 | CASRRGTDYEQYF
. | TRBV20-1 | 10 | CSPDQETQYF
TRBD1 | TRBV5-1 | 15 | CASSLDTGGFGPQHF
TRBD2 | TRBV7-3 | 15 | CASSLSGGYTGELFF
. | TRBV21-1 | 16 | CASSKASRTEKTEAFF
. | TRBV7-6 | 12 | CASSSLSYEQYF
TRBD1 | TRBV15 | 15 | CATSRGTGVGYGYTF
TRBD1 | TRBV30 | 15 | CAWSAGTGANQPQHF
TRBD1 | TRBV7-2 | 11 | CASSRQGEQYF
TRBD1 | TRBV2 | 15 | CASRPSRTGRETQYF
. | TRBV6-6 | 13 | CASSYPRGEKLFF
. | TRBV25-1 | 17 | CASSAYGWETQSEKLFF